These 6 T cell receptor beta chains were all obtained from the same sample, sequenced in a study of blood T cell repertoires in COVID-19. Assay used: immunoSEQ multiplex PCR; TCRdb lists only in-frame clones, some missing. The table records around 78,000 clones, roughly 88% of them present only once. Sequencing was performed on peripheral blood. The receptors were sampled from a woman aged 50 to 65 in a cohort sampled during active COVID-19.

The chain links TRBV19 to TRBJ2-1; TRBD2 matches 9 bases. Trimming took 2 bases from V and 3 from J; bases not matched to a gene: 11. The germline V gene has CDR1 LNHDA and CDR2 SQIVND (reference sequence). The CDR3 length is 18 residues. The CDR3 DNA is TGTGCCAGTAGTATAACTACGCCGGGACTAGCTTTCTACAATGAGCAGTTCTTC. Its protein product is CASSITTPGLAFYNEQFF.

The CDR3: CATSGSPGQNTEAFF. For the CDR3, the DNA is TGTGCCACCAGCGGTTCGCCGGGACAGAACACTGAAGCTTTCTTT. The chain links TRBV15 to TRBJ1-1; possible D gene TRBD1, 6 bases. Trimming cost V 5 bases and J 1 base, with 14 bases left between them. The CDR3 sequence is 15 residues long. Germline lookup yields CDR1 LNHNV and CDR2 YYDKDF (reference sequence).

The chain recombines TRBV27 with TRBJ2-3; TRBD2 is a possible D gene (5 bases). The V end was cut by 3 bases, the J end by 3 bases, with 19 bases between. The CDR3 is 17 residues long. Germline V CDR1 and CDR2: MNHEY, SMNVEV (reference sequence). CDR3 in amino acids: CASSFLGKRGGTDTQYF. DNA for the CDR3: TGTGCCAGCAGTTTTCTCGGAAAGCGCGGCGGGACAGATACGCAGTATTTT.

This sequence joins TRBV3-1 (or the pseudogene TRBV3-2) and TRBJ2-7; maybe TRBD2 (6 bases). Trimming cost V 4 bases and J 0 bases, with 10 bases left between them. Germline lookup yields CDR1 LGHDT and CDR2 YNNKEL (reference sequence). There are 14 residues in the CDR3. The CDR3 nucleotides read TGTGCCAGCAGCCGGGGCGGGGCCTCCTACGAGCAGTACTTC. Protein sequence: CASSRGGASYEQYF.

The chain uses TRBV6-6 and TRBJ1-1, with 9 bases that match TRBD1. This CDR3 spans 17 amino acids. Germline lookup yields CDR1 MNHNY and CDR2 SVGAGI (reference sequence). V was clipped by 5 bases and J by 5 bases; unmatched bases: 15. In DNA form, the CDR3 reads TGTGCCAGCAGTCCAGTGGACAGGGGATCGTTCGGGACTGAAGCTTTCTTT. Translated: CASSPVDRGSFGTEAFF.

CDR3 DNA: TGTGCCAGCAGCCCCGGGACTTTCACCGGGGAGCTGTTTTTT. Protein sequence: CASSPGTFTGELFF. The chain couples TRBV7-9 to TRBJ2-2; the D gene is possibly TRBD2 (6 bases). Per germline, CDR1 SEHNR and CDR2 FQNEAQ (reference sequence). The V and J ends lost 5 bases and 4 bases respectively, with 11 bases between them. The CDR3 is 14 residues long.